This T cell receptor (beta chain) was sequenced for a study of blood T cell repertoires in COVID-19 (dated by TCRdb to about 2020). Some background on the complete study: Samples covering the acute and convalescent phases of COVID-19 were provided by collaborators in the United States, Italy and Spain. The material from the prospective study consisted of cDNA or gDNA derived from T cells, B-cell-depleted T cells, or PBMCs. Subjects who had been exposed to COVID-19, were actively infected with it, or had recovered from it provided the deeply sampled blood TCRbeta repertoires that made up the dataset. The repertoires were released in a freely available public database intended as a resource for research on the immune response to SARS-CoV-2. The samples were drawn from the first 160 participants of the ongoing ImmuneRACE study and from more than 1,000 subjects provided by 6 global collaborators. A de-identified subject ID, COVID-19 status, age in years and sex were almost always included in the sample metadata. Where HLA class I and class II types were available, the types were taken from metadata supplied by the sample provider, not from assay-based typing.

Results and caveats for the whole study, not just this receptor: The amount of clinical and demographic metadata varied by source and participant and was provided uncurated.

A word on this clone: This receptor's antigen is unknown. No much larger clonotype is one base removed from it; base qualities were not supplied.

Collaborating institutions collected whole blood in K2EDTA tubes following their own protocols. For TCRbeta analysis, collaborators shipped samples as frozen whole blood, isolated PBMCs, or DNA extracted from either of those sample types. TCRbeta CDR3 regions were amplified from genomic DNA using the immunoSEQ Assay, a bias-controlled multiplex PCR. In the paper's pipeline: The number of nucleated cells in each sample was estimated from the amplification of reference gene primers within the assay. To quantify the absolute abundance of each unique TCRbeta CDR3 rearrangement, sequence reads were collapsed and filtered. Productive Simpson clonality was computed per sample as the square root of Simpson's diversity index over productive rearrangements. TCRdb took over this immuneACCESS table, retaining in-frame rearrangements with V and J assigned. Such tables are incomplete; in checked studies, under half of the missing clones stem from an unresolved V gene, and the remainder is unexplained. V and J calls and clone size are copied from that table; D and trimming were computed from the DNA. For this sample the table gives under 100,000 clones, of which 85% were detected only once. Around 3% of the sample is in the top ten clones.

Taken from the germline V gene, the CDR1 and CDR2 loops are LGHNA and YSLEER. The CDR3 starts with the cysteine, ends with the phenylalanine, and has 15 residues. Just the 45-base CDR3 DNA is kept, in frame starting at base 1. V loses 1 base at its end and J loses 3 bases; junction bases beyond the gene matches: 5. The sequence came from a man aged 50 or older with acute or convalescent COVID-19. The specimen sequenced was peripheral blood. The rearranged segments are TRBV4-3 and TRBJ1-2; TRBD1 matches 7 bases in the middle. The CDR3 is CASSQGRQGDYGYTF. Read as DNA, the sequence is TGCGCCAGCAGCCAAGGGCGACAGGGCGACTATGGCTACACCTTC.